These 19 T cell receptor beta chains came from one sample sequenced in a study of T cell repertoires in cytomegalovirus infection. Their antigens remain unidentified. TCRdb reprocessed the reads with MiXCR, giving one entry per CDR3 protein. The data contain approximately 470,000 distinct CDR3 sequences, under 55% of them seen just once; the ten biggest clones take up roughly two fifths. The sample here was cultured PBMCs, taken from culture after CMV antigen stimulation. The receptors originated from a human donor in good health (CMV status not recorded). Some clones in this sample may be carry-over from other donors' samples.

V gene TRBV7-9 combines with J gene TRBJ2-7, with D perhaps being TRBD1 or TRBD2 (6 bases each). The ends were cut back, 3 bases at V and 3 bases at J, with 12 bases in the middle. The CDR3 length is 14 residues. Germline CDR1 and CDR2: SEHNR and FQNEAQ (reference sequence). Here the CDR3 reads CASSFDGGVYEQYF. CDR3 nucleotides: TGTGCCAGCAGCTTTGACGGGGGCGTCTACGAGCAGTACTTC. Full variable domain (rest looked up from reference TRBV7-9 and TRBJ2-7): DTGVSQNPRHKITKRGQNVTFRCDPISEHNRLYWYRQTLGQGPEFLTYFQNEAQLEKSRLLSDRFSAERPKGSFSTLEIQRTEQGDSAMYLCASSFDGGVYEQYFGPGTRLTVT.

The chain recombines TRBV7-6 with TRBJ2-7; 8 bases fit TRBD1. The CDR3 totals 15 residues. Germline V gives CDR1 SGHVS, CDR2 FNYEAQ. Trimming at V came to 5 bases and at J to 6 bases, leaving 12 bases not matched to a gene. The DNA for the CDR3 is TGTGCCAGCAGCCCCGCCGGGACAGGAGGAGGCGAGCAGTACTTC. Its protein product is CASSPAGTGGGEQYF.

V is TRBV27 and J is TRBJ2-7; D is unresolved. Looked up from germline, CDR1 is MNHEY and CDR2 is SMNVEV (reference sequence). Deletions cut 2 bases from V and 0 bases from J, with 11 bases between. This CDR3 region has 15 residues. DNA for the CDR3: TGTGCCAGCAGTTTAGTAGGAGTCCCCTCCTACGAGCAGTACTTC. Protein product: CASSLVGVPSYEQYF.

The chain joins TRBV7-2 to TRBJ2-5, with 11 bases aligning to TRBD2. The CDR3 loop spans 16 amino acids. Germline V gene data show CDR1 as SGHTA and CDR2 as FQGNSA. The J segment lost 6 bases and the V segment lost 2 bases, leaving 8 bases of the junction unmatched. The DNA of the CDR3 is TGTGCCAGCAGCTTAAGCCTAGCGGGGGGTCAGAAGACCCAGTACTTC. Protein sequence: CASSLSLAGGQKTQYF.

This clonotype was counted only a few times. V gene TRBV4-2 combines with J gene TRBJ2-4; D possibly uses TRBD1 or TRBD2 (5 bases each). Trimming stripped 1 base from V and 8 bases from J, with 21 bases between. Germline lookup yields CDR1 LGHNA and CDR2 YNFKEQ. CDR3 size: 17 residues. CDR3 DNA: TGTGCCAGCAGCCAAGTGGGGGTGGGAGTGGCGGCGGACATTCAGTACTTC. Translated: CASSQVGVGVAADIQYF.

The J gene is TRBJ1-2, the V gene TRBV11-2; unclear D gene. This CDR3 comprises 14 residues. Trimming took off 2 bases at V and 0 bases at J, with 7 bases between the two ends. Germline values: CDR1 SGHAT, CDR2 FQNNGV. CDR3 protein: CASSLFTPNYGYTF. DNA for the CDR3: TGTGCCAGCAGCTTATTTACCCCTAACTATGGCTACACCTTC.

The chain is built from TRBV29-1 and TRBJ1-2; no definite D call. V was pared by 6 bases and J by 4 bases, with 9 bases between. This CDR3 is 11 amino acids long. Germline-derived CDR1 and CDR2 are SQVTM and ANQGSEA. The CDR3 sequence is CSVKVAYGYTF. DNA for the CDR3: TGCAGCGTAAAGGTGGCCTATGGCTACACCTTC.

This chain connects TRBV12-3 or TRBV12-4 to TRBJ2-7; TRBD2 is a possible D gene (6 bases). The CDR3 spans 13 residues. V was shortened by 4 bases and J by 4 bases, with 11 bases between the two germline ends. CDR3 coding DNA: TGTGCCAGCAGTTACCTAGCGAGATACGAGCAGTACTTC. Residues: CASSYLARYEQYF.

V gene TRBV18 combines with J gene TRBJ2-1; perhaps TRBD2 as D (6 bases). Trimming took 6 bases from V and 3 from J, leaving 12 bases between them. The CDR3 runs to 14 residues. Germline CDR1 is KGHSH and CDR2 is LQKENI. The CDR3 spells CASSPAGNYNEQFF. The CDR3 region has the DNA TGTGCCAGCTCTCCGGCGGGAAACTACAATGAGCAGTTCTTC.

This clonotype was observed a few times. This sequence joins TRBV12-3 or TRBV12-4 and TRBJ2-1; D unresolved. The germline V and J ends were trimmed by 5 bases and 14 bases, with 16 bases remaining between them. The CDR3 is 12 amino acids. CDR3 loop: CASSPFAAPEFF. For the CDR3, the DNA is TGTGCCAGCAGTCCATTTGCGGCTCCCGAGTTCTTC.

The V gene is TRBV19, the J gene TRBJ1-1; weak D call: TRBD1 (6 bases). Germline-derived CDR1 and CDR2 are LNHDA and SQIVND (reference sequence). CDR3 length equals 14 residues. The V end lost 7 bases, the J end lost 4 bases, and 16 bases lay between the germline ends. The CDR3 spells CASKSGGAGTEAFF. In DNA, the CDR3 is TGTGCCAGTAAGTCCGGGGGGGCTGGCACTGAAGCTTTCTTT.

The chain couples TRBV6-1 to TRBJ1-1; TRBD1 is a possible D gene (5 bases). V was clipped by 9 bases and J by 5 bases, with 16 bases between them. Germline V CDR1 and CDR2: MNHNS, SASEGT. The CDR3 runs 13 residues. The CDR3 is CASKVREGTEAFF. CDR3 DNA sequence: TGTGCCAGTAAGGTCAGGGAGGGAACTGAAGCTTTCTTT.

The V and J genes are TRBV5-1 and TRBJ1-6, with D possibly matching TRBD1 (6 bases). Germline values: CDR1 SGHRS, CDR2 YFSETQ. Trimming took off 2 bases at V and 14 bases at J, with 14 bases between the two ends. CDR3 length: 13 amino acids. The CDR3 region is CASSFRGAGSLHF. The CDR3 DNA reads TGCGCCAGCAGCTTTCGGGGGGCGGGGTCCCTCCACTTT.

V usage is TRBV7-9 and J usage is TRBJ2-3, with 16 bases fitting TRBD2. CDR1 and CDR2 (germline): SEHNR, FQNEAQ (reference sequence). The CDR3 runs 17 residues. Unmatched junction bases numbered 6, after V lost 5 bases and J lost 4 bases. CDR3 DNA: TGTGCCAGCAGCGCGACCGGGACTAGCGGGGGGGCAGATACGCAGTATTTT. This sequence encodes CASSATGTSGGADTQYF.

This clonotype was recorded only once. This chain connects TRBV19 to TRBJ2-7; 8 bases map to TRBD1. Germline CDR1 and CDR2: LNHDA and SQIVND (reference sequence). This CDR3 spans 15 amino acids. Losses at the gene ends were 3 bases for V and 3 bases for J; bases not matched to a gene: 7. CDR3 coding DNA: TGTGCCAGTAGTATTAGGGGGACAGGATACTACGAGCAGTACTTC. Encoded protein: CASSIRGTGYYEQYF.

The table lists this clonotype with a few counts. The DNA of the CDR3 is TGTGCCAGCAGTAACATTGGGGAGGCCAGCACTGAAGCTTTCTTT. This translates into CASSNIGEASTEAFF. This chain links TRBV6-2 or TRBV6-3 with TRBJ1-1; D uncertain. The CDR3 is made up of 15 amino acids. Germline CDR1 and CDR2: MNHEY and SVGEGT. V lost 5 bases, J lost 4 bases, and 17 bases lay in between.

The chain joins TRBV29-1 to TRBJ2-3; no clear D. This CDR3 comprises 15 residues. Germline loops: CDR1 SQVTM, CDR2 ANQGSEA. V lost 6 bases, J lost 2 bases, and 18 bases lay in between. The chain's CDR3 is CSVENQDGYTDTQYF. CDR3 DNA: TGCAGCGTCGAAAACCAGGACGGCTACACAGATACGCAGTATTTT.

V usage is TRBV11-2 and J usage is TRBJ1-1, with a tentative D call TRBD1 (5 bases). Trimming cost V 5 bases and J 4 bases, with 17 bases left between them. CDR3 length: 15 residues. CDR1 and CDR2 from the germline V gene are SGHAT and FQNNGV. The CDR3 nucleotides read TGTGCCAGCAGCCGCTTTAAAGGGGCCGGCACTGAAGCTTTCTTT. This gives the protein CASSRFKGAGTEAFF.

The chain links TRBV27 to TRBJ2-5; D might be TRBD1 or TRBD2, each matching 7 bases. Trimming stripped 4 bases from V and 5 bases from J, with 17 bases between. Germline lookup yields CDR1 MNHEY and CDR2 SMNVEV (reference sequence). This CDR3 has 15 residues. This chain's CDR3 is CASSSSRGGRETQYF. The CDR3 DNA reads TGTGCCAGCAGTTCTTCCAGGGGGGGCCGGGAGACCCAGTACTTC.